The clone carrying this T cell receptor beta chain was picked up one time. This CDR3 has 17 residues. V was cut by 5 bases and J by 3 bases, with 22 bases left in between. Germline CDR1 and CDR2: SGHTA and FQGNSA. Libraries were prepared by immunoSEQ multiplex PCR; TCRdb keeps only in-frame clonotypes and omits some of them. The sample carries 120,000 or so clones, about 88% recorded once. This specimen comes from a study of T cell responses to AZD1222 COVID-19 vaccine. This specimen consisted of peripheral blood, obtained on day 0 of AZD1222 vaccination. This TCR derives from an adult in good health. The chain links TRBV7-2 to TRBJ1-1, with D possibly TRBD1 on 5 matching bases. The CDR3 DNA follows: TGTGCCAGCAGCGATTCGTGGGGGAGGATGTTGGACACTGAAGCTTTCTTT. Residues: CASSDSWGRMLDTEAFF. The full variable domain, in which reference TRBV7-2 and TRBJ1-1 provide the parts outside the CDR3, is GAGVSQSPSNKVTEKGKDVELRCDPISGHTALYWYRQSLGQGLEFLIYFQGNSAPDKSGLPSDRFSAERTGGSVSTLTIQRTQQEDSAVYLCASSDSWGRMLDTEAFFGQGTRLTVV.